This entry is about one T cell receptor (beta chain). Sequencing used immunoSEQ multiplex PCR; TCRdb keeps in-frame clones, though not all of them. The sample has 210,000 or so clones; roughly 78% are singletons. This specimen belongs to a study of blood T cell repertoires in COVID-19. The CDR3 extends over 13 amino acids. V dropped 8 bases and J dropped 5; count of bases not matched to a gene: 1. The germline CDR1 and CDR2 sequences are MNHEY and SMNVEV (reference sequence). The receptor was isolated from a woman at least 80 years old with active or convalescent COVID-19. Sequenced input: peripheral blood. The genes are TRBV27 and TRBJ1-6; 9 bases are a match to TRBD1. CDR3 in amino acids: CASRDRDNSPLHF. Written as DNA, the CDR3 is TGTGCCAGCCGGGACAGGGATAATTCACCCCTCCACTTT.